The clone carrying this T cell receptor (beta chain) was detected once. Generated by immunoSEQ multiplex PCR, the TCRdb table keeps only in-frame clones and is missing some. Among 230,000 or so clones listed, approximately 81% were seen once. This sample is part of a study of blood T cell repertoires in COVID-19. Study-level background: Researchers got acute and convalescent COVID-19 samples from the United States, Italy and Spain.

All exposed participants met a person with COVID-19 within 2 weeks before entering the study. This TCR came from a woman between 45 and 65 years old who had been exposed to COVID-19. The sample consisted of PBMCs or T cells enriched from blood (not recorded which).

CDR3 in DNA: TGTGCCAGCAGCTTAGCCGGACAGGGAGGGAAGACCCAGTACTTC. Its translation is CASSLAGQGGKTQYF. The V call is TRBV7-6, the J call TRBJ2-5; D is perhaps TRBD1 (8 bases). The V gene lost 0 bases and the J gene lost 6 bases, with 14 bases spanning the gap. The germline V gene has CDR1 SGHVS and CDR2 FNYEAQ. This CDR3 region has 15 residues.